The 8 T cell receptor beta chains reported below all come from one sample, sequenced in a study of T cells in Graves' hyperthyroidism and ophthalmopathy. Amplified regions were TCR beta CDR3 sequences from RNA transcripts. The HTBI primer set served for first-round RT-PCR of the TCR CDR3. TCRdb fed the multiplex PCR reads into MiXCR, producing one record per CDR3 protein. The table records about 500,000 distinct CDR3 sequences, around 17% of them present only once. The sequenced sample was blood. Source of these receptors: a woman in her late teens or twenties with Graves' hyperthyroidism.

In this sample, this clonotype turned up many times. This chain joins TRBV11-3 and TRBJ1-3; 7 bases fit TRBD1. The CDR3 covers 16 residues. V gave up 5 bases and J gave up 0 bases; unmatched junction bases: 7. Germline V gene lookup returns CDR1 SGHNT and CDR2 YENEEA. As DNA, the CDR3 is TGTGCCAGCAGCGAACAGGGGTCCTTCTCTGGAAACACCATATATTTT. It codes for CASSEQGSFSGNTIYF. The complete variable domain, with remaining parts taken from reference TRBV11-3 and TRBJ1-3, reads EAGVVQSPRYKIIEKKQPVAFWCNPISGHNTLYWYLQNLGQGPELLIRYENEEAVDDSQLPKDRFSAERLKGVDSTLKIQPAELGDSAVYLCASSEQGSFSGNTIYFGEGSWLTVV.

This clonotype was recorded at least ten times. This chain uses TRBV18 with TRBJ1-6; D perhaps matches TRBD1 (5 bases). Trimming left V 4 bases short and J 3 bases short, with 7 bases between. The germline CDR1 and CDR2 sequences are KGHSH and LQKENI. The CDR3 has 14 amino acids. CDR3 amino acids: CASSRDGYNSPLHF. The CDR3 DNA is TGTGCCAGCTCACGGGACGGCTATAATTCACCCCTCCACTTT.

This clonotype showed up just a few times. The V call is TRBV29-1, the J call TRBJ1-1, with a weak D call TRBD1 (5 bases). The CDR3 sequence is 13 residues long. Deletions cut 3 bases from V and 4 bases from J, with 12 bases between. Germline V CDR1 and CDR2: SQVTM, ANQGSEA. In DNA, the CDR3 is TGCAGCGTTGATGGGGGAGGGAGCACTGAAGCTTTCTTT. As protein: CSVDGGGSTEAFF.

This clonotype came up many times. The chain is built from TRBV11-2 and TRBJ2-7; D not resolved. V dropped 0 bases and J dropped 4 bases, with 7 bases sitting between them. Germline V gene lookup returns CDR1 SGHAT and CDR2 FQNNGV. The CDR3 covers 13 residues. The CDR3, as DNA: TGTGCCAGCAGCTTAGAACAGCTATACGAGCAGTACTTC. This gives the protein CASSLEQLYEQYF. The full variable domain, completed using reference TRBV11-2 and TRBJ2-7, is EAGVAQSPRYKIIEKRQSVAFWCNPISGHATLYWYQQILGQGPKLLIQFQNNGVVDDSQLPKDRFSAERLKGVDSTLKIQPAKLEDSAVYLCASSLEQLYEQYFGPGTRLTVT.

This clonotype showed up just a few times. The rearrangement uses TRBV5-4 and TRBJ1-1, with D tentatively TRBD1 (6 bases). CDR3 length: 15 amino acids. The germline V and J ends were trimmed by 0 bases and 5 bases, with 14 bases remaining between them. Germline CDR1 reads SGHNT; CDR2 reads YYREEE (reference sequence). In DNA form, the CDR3 reads TGTGCCAGCAGCTTGGATCCGGGGGCGGATACTGAAGCTTTCTTT. Amino acids: CASSLDPGADTEAFF. The full variable domain, in which reference TRBV5-4 and TRBJ1-1 provide the parts outside the CDR3, is ETGVTQSPTHLIKTRGQQVTLRCSSQSGHNTVSWYQQALGQGPQFIFQYYREEENGRGNFPPRFSGLQFPNYSSELNVNALELDDSALYLCASSLDPGADTEAFFGQGTRLTVV.

This clonotype was seen more than once but under ten times. The chain carries TRBV27 and TRBJ2-6, with TRBD1 matching 7 bases. With V trimmed by 8 bases and J by 0 bases, 13 bases remained unmatched. CDR3 length equals 18 residues. The germline V gene encodes CDR1 MNHEY and CDR2 SMNVEV (reference sequence). Here the CDR3 reads CASGPTGKGLSGANVLTF. Here the CDR3 DNA reads TGTGCCAGCGGACCGACAGGGAAAGGGCTCTCTGGGGCCAACGTCCTGACTTTC. Based on the CDR3 plus reference TRBV27 and TRBJ2-6, the full variable domain is EAQVTQNPRYLITVTGKKLTVTCSQNMNHEYMSWYRQDPGLGLRQIYYSMNVEVTDKGDVPEGYKVSRKEKRNFPLILESPSPNQTSLYFCASGPTGKGLSGANVLTFGAGSRLTVL.

This clonotype occurred a few times. The chain uses TRBV27 and TRBJ2-1; D perhaps matches TRBD1 (6 bases). Trimming left V 4 bases short and J 3 bases short, with 10 bases between. The length of the CDR3 is 14 residues. Germline CDR1 reads MNHEY; CDR2 reads SMNVEV (reference sequence). The DNA for the CDR3 is TGTGCCAGCAGTTGGGGGACAAACTACAATGAGCAGTTCTTC. Translated: CASSWGTNYNEQFF.

This clonotype has just a few counts. V and J are TRBV5-1 and TRBJ2-7; D is possibly TRBD2 (6 bases). Trimming stripped 2 bases from V and 4 bases from J, with 10 bases between. Looked up from germline, CDR1 is SGHRS and CDR2 is YFSETQ. The CDR3 sequence is 13 residues long. The CDR3, as DNA: TGCGCCAGCAGCTTCCCTAGCGCTTACGAGCAGTACTTC. Residues: CASSFPSAYEQYF.